Reported below is one T cell receptor beta chain. The assay, immunoSEQ v3.0, was run at survey level. The table came from immunoSEQ multiplex PCR; TCRdb's copy has only in-frame clones and leaves some out. This table has about 30,000 clones, about 80% appearing once. These data originate in a study of long-term antiretroviral therapy in people with HIV. V was shortened by 9 bases and J by 7 bases, with 13 bases between the two germline ends. CDR1 is MNHNY and CDR2 is SVGAGI in the germline V gene (reference sequence). This CDR3 contains 13 residues. The chain couples TRBV6-6 to TRBJ1-6; a weak D match, TRBD1 (6 bases). This clonotype originated in a man aged 40-50 years with HIV. Sequenced material: unsorted PBMCs, taken 0.3 years after starting antiretroviral therapy. CDR3 in amino acids: CASNTQGNSPLHF. The CDR3 region has the DNA TGTGCCAGTAACACCCAGGGGAATTCACCCCTCCACTTT.